The sequence of this T cell receptor (beta chain) was determined in a study of T cells after yellow fever vaccination. Deletions cut 5 bases from V and 1 base from J, with 11 bases between. This CDR3 has 14 residues. This clonotype was recorded many times. In TCRdb, the 5' RACE reads were re-called with MiXCR into one record per CDR3 protein. The sample has around 330,000 distinct CDR3 sequences; roughly 3.5% are singletons. The chain recombines TRBV12-3 or TRBV12-4 with TRBJ2-5; D possibly corresponds to TRBD1 (6 bases). The sample consisted of PBMCs, taken on the day of the yellow fever booster vaccination. This sequence was found in a man between 18 and 29 years old who received the YFV17D yellow fever vaccine. CDR3 nucleotides: TGTGCCAGCAGTCCCGAAGGGGGCCAAGAGACCCAGTACTTC. The encoded protein is CASSPEGGQETQYF.